This TCR beta chain derives from a study of blood T cell repertoires in COVID-19. Overall study context: Some COVID-19 samples were acute and others convalescent; all came from the United States, Italy and Spain.

Sequencing used immunoSEQ multiplex PCR; TCRdb keeps in-frame clones, though not all of them. The data show more than 110,000 clones, 82% seen once. V was clipped by 10 bases and J by 4 bases; unmatched bases: 5. Germline loops: CDR1 MNHEY, CDR2 SMNVEV (reference sequence). CDR3 size: 12 residues. This TCR was recovered from a woman aged 80 or over with acute or convalescent COVID-19. Sequencing was carried out using peripheral blood. The chain recombines TRBV27 with TRBJ1-2, with 8 bases that match TRBD1. The CDR3 coding sequence is TGTGCCACCACAACAGGGGGCTATGGCTACACCTTC. This translates into CATTTGGYGYTF.